This entry describes one TCR beta chain. Its target is unknown. The PCR contained 60 Vbeta and 13 Jbeta primers. The assay was immunoSEQ multiplex PCR, and TCRdb's table has in-frame clones only and misses some. The sample includes about 130,000 clones, approximately 85% of them seen just once. This entry comes from a study of cytomegalovirus exposure and HLA in healthy donors. Trimming took 3 bases from V and 2 from J; bases not matched to a gene: 7. The V gene's germline CDR1 is SGHRS and CDR2 YFSETQ. CDR3 length: 15 amino acids. Study-wide points: A prior analysis recorded that most TCR beta V segments were productive about 87% or about 30% of the time. Most sequenced TCRs were rare (though some public TCRs occurred in many donors). Cytomegalovirus status, reportedly, was diagnosed with high specificity and sensitivity by the classifier.

This chain uses TRBV5-1 with TRBJ2-5, with TRBD1 matching over 7 bases. The specimen was PBMCs. The sequence came from a woman under 40 in good health and CMV-seropositive. The CDR3 here is CASSSWGQLQETQYF. CDR3 DNA sequence: TGCGCCAGCAGCTCGTGGGGACAGTTACAAGAGACCCAGTACTTC.